This passage covers 26 T cell receptor beta chains from one sample sequenced in a study of cytomegalovirus exposure and HLA in healthy donors. In the PCR, 60 Vbeta and 13 Jbeta primers were used. Clones were read by immunoSEQ multiplex PCR, and TCRdb kept only the in-frame ones, dropping some. The top ten clones hold 5.5% to 8% of a sample with about 93,000 clones, around three quarters of them seen once. Material for sequencing was PBMCs. These receptors came from a man aged 30 to 39 in good health and CMV-seronegative.

This rearrangement joins TRBV9 to TRBJ2-7, with 8 bases aligning to TRBD2. Trimming removed 3 bases from V and 1 base from J; junction bases left unmatched: 3. Germline CDR1 reads SGDLS; CDR2 reads YYNGEE. CDR3 length equals 14 residues. In DNA, the CDR3 is TGTGCCAGCAGCGCGGGGGGGGAATCCTACGAGCAGTACTTC. Protein: CASSAGGESYEQYF.

This chain links TRBV6-1 with TRBJ1-4; D gene ambiguous. Trimming took off 0 bases at V and 8 bases at J, with 13 bases between the two ends. The CDR3 runs 15 residues. Germline CDR1 and CDR2: MNHNS and SASEGT. CDR3 sequence reads: CASSEAIGNSEKLFF. DNA of the CDR3: TGTGCCAGCAGTGAAGCAATCGGGAACAGCGAAAAACTGTTTTTT.

The rearrangement joins TRBV7-9 to TRBJ2-7, with TRBD1 as a possible D gene (6 bases). Germline V gives CDR1 SEHNR, CDR2 FQNEAQ (reference sequence). The germline V and J ends were trimmed by 2 bases and 5 bases, with 13 bases remaining between them. The CDR3 is 14 residues long. The CDR3 nucleotides are TGTGCCAGCAGCTTATCACAGGGTGGGCACGAGCAGTACTTC. Protein product: CASSLSQGGHEQYF.

V usage is TRBV25-1 and J usage is TRBJ2-5; D remains unclear. Per germline, CDR1 MGHDK and CDR2 SYGVNS. V lost 0 bases and J lost 3, with 8 bases in between. There are 14 residues in the CDR3. This chain's CDR3 is CASSEYRRKETQYF. The CDR3, as DNA: TGTGCCAGCAGTGAATACCGGAGAAAAGAGACCCAGTACTTC.

The chain employs TRBV7-9 and TRBJ2-1; D call uncertain. The length of the CDR3 is 12 residues. The V gene lost 5 bases and the J gene lost 2 bases, with 4 bases spanning the gap. CDR1 is SEHNR, CDR2 FQNEAQ, per germline (reference sequence). The CDR3 sequence: CASSPTYNEQFF. Written as DNA, the CDR3 is TGTGCCAGCAGCCCTACCTACAATGAGCAGTTCTTC.

This clone was counted a single time. The chain is built from TRBV30 and TRBJ1-4; 7 bases map to TRBD1. Germline CDR1 reads GTSNPN; CDR2 reads SVGIG (reference sequence). CDR3 length: 16 amino acids. J was trimmed by 8 bases and V by 0 bases; bases with no gene match: 12. The CDR3 protein is CAWSVGGQILGEKLFF. In nucleotides, the CDR3 is TGTGCCTGGAGTGTGGGGGGACAGATTCTAGGGGAAAAACTGTTTTTT.

The V and J genes are TRBV5-5 and TRBJ1-2; D might be TRBD1 (6 bases). This CDR3 comprises 19 residues. Germline V gene sequence: CDR1 SGHKS, CDR2 YYEKEE (reference sequence). V was shortened by 4 bases and J by 5 bases, with 30 bases between the two germline ends. The CDR3 sequence: CASSPLGQSTDTTPYGYTF. CDR3 DNA sequence: TGTGCCAGCAGCCCGCTAGGACAGAGCACCGATACGACCCCTTATGGCTACACCTTC.

This clone was seen just once. This chain joins TRBV5-1 and TRBJ1-5; perhaps TRBD1 as D (6 bases). Germline V gene data show CDR1 as SGHRS and CDR2 as YFSETQ. The CDR3 consists of 14 residues. Trimming removed 3 bases from V and 7 bases from J, with 14 bases in between. The CDR3 bases are TGCGCCAGCAGCTACGGGGGCGGGGGACAGCCCCAGCATTTT. Translated, it gives CASSYGGGGQPQHF.

The V and J genes are TRBV5-1 and TRBJ2-1; D might be TRBD2 (6 bases). The CDR3 runs to 14 residues. With 6 bases removed from V and 9 bases from J, the gap between germline ends came to 19 bases. Germline V gene data show CDR1 as SGHRS and CDR2 as YFSETQ. CDR3 loop: CASTPRGGTVEQFF. The DNA for the CDR3 is TGCGCCAGCACCCCGCGGGGTGGAACGGTTGAGCAGTTCTTC.

The J gene is TRBJ2-7, the V gene TRBV2, with 12 bases identical to TRBD1. The germline CDR1 and CDR2 sequences are SNHLY and FYNNEI. This CDR3 has 16 residues. Trimming removed 6 bases from V and 4 bases from J; junction bases left unmatched: 10. This chain's CDR3 is CASRQTPGQGAYEQYF. In DNA form, the CDR3 reads TGTGCCAGCAGACAGACTCCGGGACAGGGGGCTTACGAGCAGTACTTC.

The J gene is TRBJ2-7, the V gene TRBV20-1; D call uncertain. The V gene lost 3 bases and the J gene lost 3 bases, with 6 bases spanning the gap. Per the germline V gene, CDR1 is DFQATT and CDR2 is SNEGSKA (reference sequence). The CDR3 covers 11 residues. The CDR3 region has the DNA TGCAGTGCTAGTGCACTCTACGAGCAGTACTTC. Protein sequence: CSASALYEQYF.

The chain has TRBV9 and TRBJ1-1; no firm D call. V dropped 6 bases and J dropped 0 bases, with 12 bases sitting between them. Germline loops: CDR1 SGDLS, CDR2 YYNGEE. The CDR3 is 14 amino acids. The CDR3 DNA follows: TGTGCCAGCAACAATCGAGACATGAACACTGAAGCTTTCTTT. Translated: CASNNRDMNTEAFF.

The CDR3 region is CASSSTGMYGYTF. The CDR3 DNA reads as TGTGCCAGCAGCTCGACAGGGATGTATGGCTACACCTTC. The chain has TRBV11-2 and TRBJ1-2, with 7 nucleotides matching TRBD1. Germline CDR1 and CDR2: SGHAT and FQNNGV. V shed 4 bases and J 5 bases; nucleotides not matched to a gene: 4. The CDR3 loop spans 13 amino acids.

This clone has only a few counts. The chain links TRBV27 to TRBJ2-1; 9 positions match TRBD1. J gave up 3 bases and V 6 bases, and 9 bases lay outside the gene matches. The CDR3 spans 16 residues. The V gene's germline CDR1 is MNHEY and CDR2 SMNVEV (reference sequence). The CDR3 sequence is CASSLRGQGNYNEQFF. The CDR3, as DNA: TGTGCCAGCAGCCTACGGGGACAGGGTAACTACAATGAGCAGTTCTTC.

The J gene is TRBJ2-2, the V gene TRBV5-4; maybe TRBD2 (6 bases). The germline V and J ends were trimmed by 6 bases and 8 bases, with 8 bases remaining between them. CDR3 length: 11 amino acids. Germline CDR1 reads SGHNT; CDR2 reads YYREEE (reference sequence). The CDR3 DNA sequence: TGTGCCAGCACCGCGGGGGGGGAGCTGTTTTTT. It translates to CASTAGGELFF.

This chain connects TRBV2 to TRBJ2-7, with 10 bases lining up with TRBD2. The CDR3 runs to 15 residues. The germline V gene encodes CDR1 SNHLY and CDR2 FYNNEI. Losses at the gene ends were 3 bases for V and 5 bases for J; bases not matched to a gene: 7. The CDR3 DNA reads TGTGCCAGCAGTGAGTCTCTAGCGGGAGAGGACGAGCAGTACTTC. Translation: CASSESLAGEDEQYF.

This sequence joins TRBV6-1 and TRBJ2-7, with TRBD1 matching 7 bases. V shed 6 bases and J 0 bases; nucleotides not matched to a gene: 5. CDR1 is MNHNS, CDR2 SASEGT, per germline. The CDR3 is 14 amino acids. The DNA of the CDR3 is TGTGCCAGCAGGGGACAGTCGTACTCCTACGAGCAGTACTTC. This codes for CASRGQSYSYEQYF.

This chain joins TRBV30 and TRBJ2-4; 11 nucleotides agree with TRBD1. V shed 4 bases, J shed 7 bases, and the junction held 6 bases outside the gene matches. There are 14 residues in the CDR3. The germline V gene has CDR1 GTSNPN and CDR2 SVGIG (reference sequence). The CDR3 nucleotides read TGTGCCTGGACCCGAGGACAGGGGGCTAACATTCAGTACTTC. Amino acid sequence: CAWTRGQGANIQYF.

The CDR3 DNA follows: TGTGCCTGGAGTACCAAAGCCGATACGCAGTATTTT. The encoded protein is CAWSTKADTQYF. The chain uses TRBV30 and TRBJ2-3; D is unclear. CDR1 is GTSNPN, CDR2 SVGIG, per germline (reference sequence). The CDR3 sequence is 12 residues long. V was trimmed by 2 bases and J by 6 bases, leaving 9 bases between them. The whole variable domain, remainder taken from reference TRBV30 and TRBJ2-3, is SQTIHQWPATLVQPVGSPLSLECTVEGTSNPNLYWYRQAAGRGLQLLFYSVGIGQISSEVPQNLSASRPQDRQFILSSKKLLLSDSGFYLCAWSTKADTQYFGPGTRLTVL.

The V and J genes are TRBV11-2 and TRBJ1-4; D might be TRBD1 (6 bases). The CDR3 sequence is 18 residues long. V lost 1 base, J lost 0 bases, and 15 bases lay in between. Germline V gene data show CDR1 as SGHAT and CDR2 as FQNNGV. The CDR3 nucleotides are TGTGCCAGCAGCTTAGTCCCCTTTGAGGGGGCAACTAATGAAAAACTGTTTTTT. Protein sequence: CASSLVPFEGATNEKLFF.

The chain uses TRBV6-1 and TRBJ2-3; D unclear. The germline CDR1 and CDR2 sequences are MNHNS and SASEGT. Trimming removed 5 bases from V and 2 bases from J, with 8 bases in between. The CDR3 spans 13 residues. DNA of the CDR3: TGTGCCAGCAGTATTCGTCCCACAGATACGCAGTATTTT. Its protein product is CASSIRPTDTQYF.

This clone was counted between two and nine times. The rearrangement uses TRBV6-4 and TRBJ2-4; the D is unclear. This CDR3 spans 15 amino acids. Germline V gives CDR1 MRHNA, CDR2 SNTAGT. Trimming left V 7 bases short and J 1 base short, with 14 bases between. CDR3: CASTTSGIAKNIQYF. The CDR3 nucleotides are TGTGCCAGCACCACCTCAGGTATCGCCAAAAACATTCAGTACTTC.

The sample holds one count of this clone. The V gene is TRBV18, the J gene TRBJ1-1; tentative D call: TRBD1 (5 bases). The CDR3 extends over 15 amino acids. The ends were cut back, 3 bases at V and 3 bases at J, with 14 bases in the middle. The V gene's germline CDR1 is KGHSH and CDR2 LQKENI. The CDR3 DNA reads as TGTGCCAGCTCACCTCCGGGCAGGGTGGACACTGAAGCTTTCTTT. Amino acid sequence: CASSPPGRVDTEAFF. The complete variable domain, with remaining parts taken from reference TRBV18 and TRBJ1-1, reads NAGVMQNPRHLVRRRGQEARLRCSPMKGHSHVYWYRQLPEEGLKFMVYLQKENIIDESGMPKERFSAEFPKEGPSILRIQQVVRGDSAAYFCASSPPGRVDTEAFFGQGTRLTVV.

The chain recombines TRBV7-2 with TRBJ2-2, with 9 bases fitting TRBD1. Germline trimming cut 5 bases from V and 3 bases from J; bases unmatched to any gene: 10. Germline loops: CDR1 SGHTA, CDR2 FQGNSA. The CDR3 is made up of 17 amino acids. The CDR3 DNA is TGTGCCAGCAGCCCAATGGACAGGGGTGTCTACACCGGGGAGCTGTTTTTT. It codes for CASSPMDRGVYTGELFF.

This clone has just one count. This chain joins TRBV19 and TRBJ1-2, with TRBD1 identical over 7 bases. The length of the CDR3 is 14 residues. Per the germline V gene, CDR1 is LNHDA and CDR2 is SQIVND (reference sequence). The V and J ends lost 6 bases and 0 bases, in that order; junction bases with no gene match: 4. CDR3 protein: CASRKQGPNYGYTF. CDR3 DNA sequence: TGTGCCAGTAGGAAACAGGGGCCTAACTATGGCTACACCTTC.

The chain uses TRBV6-1 and TRBJ1-5; D gene ambiguous. Trimming pared 5 bases from V and 0 bases from J, leaving 5 bases between. The length of the CDR3 is 13 residues. Looked up from germline, CDR1 is MNHNS and CDR2 is SASEGT. The CDR3 DNA reads TGTGCCAGCAGTTCCCTTAGCAATCAGCCCCAGCATTTT. It yields the protein CASSSLSNQPQHF.